Here is one T cell receptor (beta chain) with its context. The antigen is undetermined. Some clones are missing from TCRdb's copy, which holds only in-frame ones; the method was immunoSEQ multiplex PCR. The data contain about 81,000 clones, roughly 91% of them singletons. V was pared by 3 bases and J by 0 bases, with 9 bases between. This CDR3 is built from 15 residues. The germline CDR1 and CDR2 sequences are MNHNS and SASEGT. These data originate in a study of OX40 agonist ivuxolimab in advanced cancers. General observations from the study: Clonal expansion was among the lowest in partial responders at 0.1-3.0 mg/kg, especially CD8+.

Sequenced material: CD4+ or CD8+ T cells sorted from blood, taken in a trial of the OX40 agonist ivuxolimab. The V call is TRBV6-1, the J call TRBJ2-1; no firm D call. The origin of this receptor is an adult with an advanced solid tumor such as melanoma, head and neck, liver or kidney cancer. CDR3 sequence: CASSEGKDSYNEQFF. In DNA form, the CDR3 reads TGTGCCAGCAGTGAGGGCAAGGACTCCTACAATGAGCAGTTCTTC.